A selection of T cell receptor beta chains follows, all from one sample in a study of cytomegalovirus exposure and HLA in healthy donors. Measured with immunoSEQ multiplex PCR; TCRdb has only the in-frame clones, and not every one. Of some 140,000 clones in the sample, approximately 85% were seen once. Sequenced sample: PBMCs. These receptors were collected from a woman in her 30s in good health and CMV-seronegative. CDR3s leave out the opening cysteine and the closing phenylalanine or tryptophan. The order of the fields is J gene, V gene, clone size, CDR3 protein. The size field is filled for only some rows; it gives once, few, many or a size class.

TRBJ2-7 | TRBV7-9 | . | ASSQDRGLSYEQY
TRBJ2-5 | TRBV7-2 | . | ASSFQRGDQETQY
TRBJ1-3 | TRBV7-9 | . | ASSLFPGASGNTIY
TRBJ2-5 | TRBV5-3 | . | ARSLTSGAEETQY
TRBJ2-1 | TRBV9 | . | ASSVGRYNEQF
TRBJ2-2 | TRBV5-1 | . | ASSLLRNTGELF
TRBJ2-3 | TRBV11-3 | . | ASSLRTVTDTQY
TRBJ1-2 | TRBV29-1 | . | SVEGQGNT
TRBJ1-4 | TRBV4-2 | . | ASSRNSRISGEKLF
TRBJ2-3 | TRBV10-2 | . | ASNGGGTDTQY
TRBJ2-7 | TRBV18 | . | ASSPPPKLYEQY
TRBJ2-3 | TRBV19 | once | ASRETGPDVLISTDTQY
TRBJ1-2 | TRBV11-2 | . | ASSFAGGRRNYGYT
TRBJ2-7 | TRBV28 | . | ASSHGGTGKGEQY
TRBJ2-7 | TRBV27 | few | ASSLKAQGWSEQY
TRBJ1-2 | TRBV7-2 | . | ASSPGVTKYGYT
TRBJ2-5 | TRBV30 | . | AWSGGSQETQY
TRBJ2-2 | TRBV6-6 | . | ASSYSTGGGTGELF
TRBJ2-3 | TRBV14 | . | ASSQRLAGVGTDTQY
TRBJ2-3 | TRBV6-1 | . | AGQRGSTDTQY
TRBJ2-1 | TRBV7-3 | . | ASSPDLSSYNEQF
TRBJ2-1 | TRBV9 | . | ASSVVGSGGAHHNEQF
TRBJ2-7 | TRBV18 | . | ASSPFQGSGNTYEQY
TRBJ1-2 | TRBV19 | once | ASRPSDPYGYT
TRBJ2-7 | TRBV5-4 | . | ASRKRTETYEQY
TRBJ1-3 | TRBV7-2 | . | ASSPQGANTIY
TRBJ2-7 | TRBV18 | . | ASSPPGRSYEQY